A selection of T cell receptor beta chains follows, all from one sample in a study of OX40 agonist ivuxolimab in advanced cancers. TCRdb's copy holds only in-frame clones and misses some; the assay was immunoSEQ multiplex PCR. The table has about 97,000 clones, approximately 87% seen once. Sequencing was performed on CD4+ or CD8+ T cells sorted from blood, taken in a trial of the OX40 agonist ivuxolimab. These receptors originate from an adult with an advanced solid tumor such as melanoma, head and neck, liver or kidney cancer. Both conserved end residues are part of each CDR3. Each record gives: clone size, D gene, V gene, J gene, CDR3 protein, CDR3 DNA. D genes are given only for firm matches. Only some rows state a clone size, as once, few, many or a class for expanded clones.

clone_size: few; d_call: TRBD1; v_call: TRBV7-6; j_call: TRBJ1-2; cdr3_aa: CASSYGTAANYGYTF; cdr3_nt: TGTGCCAGCAGCTATGGGACAGCCGCTAACTATGGCTACACCTTC
clone_size: -; d_call: -; v_call: TRBV6-1; j_call: TRBJ2-5; cdr3_aa: CASSEGWYQETQYF; cdr3_nt: TGTGCCAGCAGTGAAGGTTGGTACCAAGAGACCCAGTACTTC
clone_size: -; d_call: -; v_call: TRBV30; j_call: TRBJ1-4; cdr3_aa: CAWSPIELGGGKLFF; cdr3_nt: TGTGCCTGGAGCCCCATTGAGCTCGGTGGGGGAAAACTGTTTTTT
clone_size: -; d_call: -; v_call: TRBV7-2; j_call: TRBJ1-1; cdr3_aa: CASSRSSITEAFF; cdr3_nt: TGTGCCAGCAGCCGATCGAGCATCACTGAAGCTTTCTTT
clone_size: -; d_call: -; v_call: TRBV4-2; j_call: TRBJ2-1; cdr3_aa: CASSHSNGANEQFF; cdr3_nt: TGTGCCAGCAGCCACTCAAATGGAGCGAATGAGCAGTTCTTC
clone_size: -; d_call: -; v_call: TRBV30; j_call: TRBJ2-4; cdr3_aa: CAWSNPSVGKNIQYF; cdr3_nt: TGTGCCTGGAGTAACCCCTCCGTGGGGAAAAACATTCAGTACTTC
clone_size: -; d_call: TRBD2; v_call: TRBV18; j_call: TRBJ2-7; cdr3_aa: CASSPGEGFEQYF; cdr3_nt: TGTGCCAGCTCACCAGGGGAGGGCTTCGAGCAGTACTTC
clone_size: -; d_call: TRBD2; v_call: TRBV15; j_call: TRBJ2-3; cdr3_aa: CATKAGLAGGYTQYF; cdr3_nt: TGTGCCACCAAGGCAGGACTAGCGGGGGGCTATACGCAGTATTTT
clone_size: once; d_call: TRBD1; v_call: TRBV4-1; j_call: TRBJ1-2; cdr3_aa: CASSQAQGARGYTF; cdr3_nt: TGCGCCAGCAGCCAAGCACAGGGGGCACGGGGCTACACCTTC
clone_size: -; d_call: -; v_call: TRBV15; j_call: TRBJ2-7; cdr3_aa: CATSRDRRVSYEQYF; cdr3_nt: TGTGCCACCAGCAGAGATAGGAGGGTCTCCTACGAGCAGTACTTC
clone_size: -; d_call: TRBD1; v_call: TRBV20-1; j_call: TRBJ1-2; cdr3_aa: CSATGGSGYTF; cdr3_nt: TGCAGTGCCACAGGGGGTAGTGGCTACACCTTC
clone_size: -; d_call: TRBD2; v_call: TRBV6-6; j_call: TRBJ2-7; cdr3_aa: CASSRLAGTYEQYF; cdr3_nt: TGTGCCAGCAGTCGACTAGCGGGGACCTACGAGCAGTACTTC
clone_size: -; d_call: -; v_call: TRBV10-1; j_call: TRBJ1-2; cdr3_aa: CASSYSRNYGYTF; cdr3_nt: TGCGCCAGCAGTTACAGCAGAAACTATGGCTACACCTTC
clone_size: -; d_call: -; v_call: TRBV18; j_call: TRBJ2-5; cdr3_aa: CASSPPNNQETQYF; cdr3_nt: TGTGCCAGCTCACCACCAAACAACCAAGAGACCCAGTACTTC